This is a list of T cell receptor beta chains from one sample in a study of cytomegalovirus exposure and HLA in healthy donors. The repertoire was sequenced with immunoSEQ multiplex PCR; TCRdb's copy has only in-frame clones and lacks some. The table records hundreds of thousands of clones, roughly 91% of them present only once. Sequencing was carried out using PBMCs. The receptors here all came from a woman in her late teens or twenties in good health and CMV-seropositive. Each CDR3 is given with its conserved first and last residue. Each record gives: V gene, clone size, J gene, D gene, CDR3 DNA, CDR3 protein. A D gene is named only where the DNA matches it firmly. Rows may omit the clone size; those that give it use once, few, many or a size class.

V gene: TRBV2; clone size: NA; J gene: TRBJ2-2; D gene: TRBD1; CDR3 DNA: TGTGCCAGCAGCCGGACAGGGTTCGGGGAGCTGTTTTTT; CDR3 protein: CASSRTGFGELFF
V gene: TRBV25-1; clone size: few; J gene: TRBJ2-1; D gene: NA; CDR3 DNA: TGTGCCAGCAGTGGCCAGGGGCTAGCGGCAGGCGTCAATGAGCAGTTCTTC; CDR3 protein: CASSGQGLAAGVNEQFF
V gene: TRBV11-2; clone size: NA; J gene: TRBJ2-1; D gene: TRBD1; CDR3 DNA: TGTGCCAGCAGCTTCGGGACAGGGTCAAATGAGCAGTTCTTC; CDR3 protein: CASSFGTGSNEQFF
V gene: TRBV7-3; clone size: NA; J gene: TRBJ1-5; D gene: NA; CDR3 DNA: TGTGCCAGCAGCTTAACGCGGGGTCAGCCCCAGCATTTT; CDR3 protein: CASSLTRGQPQHF
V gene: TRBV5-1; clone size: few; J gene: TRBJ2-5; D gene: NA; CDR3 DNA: TGCGCCAGCAGAACGGGAGTAGGCCAAGAGACCCAGTACTTC; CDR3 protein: CASRTGVGQETQYF
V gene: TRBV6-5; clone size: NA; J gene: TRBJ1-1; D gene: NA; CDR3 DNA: TGTGCCAGCAGCATTACAGGGTCCACTGAAGCTTTCTTT; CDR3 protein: CASSITGSTEAFF
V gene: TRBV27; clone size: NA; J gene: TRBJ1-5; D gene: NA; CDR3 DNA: TGTGCCAGCAGTTTATCAGGGGTTCCGAATCAGCCCCAGCATTTT; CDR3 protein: CASSLSGVPNQPQHF
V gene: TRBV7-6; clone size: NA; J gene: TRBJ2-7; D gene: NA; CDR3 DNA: TGTGCCAGCAGCTTAGCGTCGGCTAGTCTTGTCTACGAGCAGTACTTC; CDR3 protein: CASSLASASLVYEQYF
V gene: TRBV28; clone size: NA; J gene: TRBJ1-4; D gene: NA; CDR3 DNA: TGTGCCAGCAGACTGGGGGCGTATGAAAAACTGTTTTTT; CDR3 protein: CASRLGAYEKLFF
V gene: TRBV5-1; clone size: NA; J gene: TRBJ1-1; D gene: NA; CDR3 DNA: TGCGCCAGCAGCCCGATGGGAGGAACTGAAGCTTTCTTT; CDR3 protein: CASSPMGGTEAFF
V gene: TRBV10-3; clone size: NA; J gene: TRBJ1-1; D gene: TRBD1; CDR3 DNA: TGTGCCATCAGTGAATGGGGGACAGTGTCCGCTTTCTTT; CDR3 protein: CAISEWGTVSAFF
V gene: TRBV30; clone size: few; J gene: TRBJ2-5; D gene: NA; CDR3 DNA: TGTGCCTGGACATCCCCGGTCTTGTACCAAGAGACCCAGTACTTC; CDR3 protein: CAWTSPVLYQETQYF
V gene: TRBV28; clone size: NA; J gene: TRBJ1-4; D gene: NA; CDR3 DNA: TGTGCCACCCTTGGCTGGTCAGAAAAACTGTTTTTT; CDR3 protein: CATLGWSEKLFF
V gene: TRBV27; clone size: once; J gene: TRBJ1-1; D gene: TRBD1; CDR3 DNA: TGTGCCAGCGCTTTGGGACAGGGGACTGAAGCTTTCTTT; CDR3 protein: CASALGQGTEAFF
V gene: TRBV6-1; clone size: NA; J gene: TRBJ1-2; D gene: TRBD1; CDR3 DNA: TGTGCCAGCAGTTCAGGGGGCAGGGGTGGCTACACCTTC; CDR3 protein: CASSSGGRGGYTF
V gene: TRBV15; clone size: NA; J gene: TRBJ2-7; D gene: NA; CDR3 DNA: TGTGCCACCAGCACAGGCGGGTCCTCCTACGAGCAGTACTTC; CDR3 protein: CATSTGGSSYEQYF
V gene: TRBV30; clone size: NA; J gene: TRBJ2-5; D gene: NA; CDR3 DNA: TGTGCCTGGAGACGCCCGGGCCAAGAGACCCAGTACTTC; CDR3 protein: CAWRRPGQETQYF
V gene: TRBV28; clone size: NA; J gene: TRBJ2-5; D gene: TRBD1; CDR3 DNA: TGTGCCAGCAGTTTACCACTTCGGACAGGTTCGGAGACCCAGTACTTC; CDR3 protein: CASSLPLRTGSETQYF
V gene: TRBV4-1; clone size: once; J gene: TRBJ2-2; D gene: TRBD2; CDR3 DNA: TGCGCCAGCAGCCAAGAACTACTAGCGGGCGGTACCGGGGAGCTGTTTTTT; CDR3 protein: CASSQELLAGGTGELFF
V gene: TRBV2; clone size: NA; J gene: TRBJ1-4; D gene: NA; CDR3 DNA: TGTGCCAGCATTCTGCTACAGGGTGAAAAACTGTTTTTT; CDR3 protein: CASILLQGEKLFF
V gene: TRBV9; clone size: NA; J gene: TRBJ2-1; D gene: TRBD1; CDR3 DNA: TGTGCCAGCAGCCCCCCGGGACAGGGCGGAACAGGTGAGCAGTTCTTC; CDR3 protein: CASSPPGQGGTGEQFF
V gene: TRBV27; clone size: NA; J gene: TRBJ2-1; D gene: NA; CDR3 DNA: TGTGCCAGCAGTTTAGTCGACCCCAGGGTTGATGAGCAGTTCTTC; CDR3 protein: CASSLVDPRVDEQFF